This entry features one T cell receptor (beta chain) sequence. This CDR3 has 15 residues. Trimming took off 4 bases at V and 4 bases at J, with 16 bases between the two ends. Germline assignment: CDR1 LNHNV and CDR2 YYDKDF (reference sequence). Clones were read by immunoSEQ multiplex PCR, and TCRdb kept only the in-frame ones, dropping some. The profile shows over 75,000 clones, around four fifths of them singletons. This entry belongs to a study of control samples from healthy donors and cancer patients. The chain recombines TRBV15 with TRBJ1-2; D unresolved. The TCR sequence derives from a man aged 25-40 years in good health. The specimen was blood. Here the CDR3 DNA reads TGTGCCACCAGCAAATCGACCGCCTCGGGCTATGGCTACACCTTC. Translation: CATSKSTASGYGYTF.